The entry below describes one T cell receptor beta chain. Which antigen it targets is not known. Base qualities were left out, and no much larger clone turns up one base away. The sample is drawn from a study of blood T cells in healthy people across ages (dated by TCRdb to between 2015 and 2016). Describing the broader study: In model experiments, roughly one uniquely barcoded TCR beta cDNA molecule per two T cells was captured by template switching. The study measured age-related changes in TCR beta repertoire diversity using deep sequencing normalized with unique cDNA molecular identifiers. The donors were divided into four age groups: young (average roughly 15 years), middle-aged (around 37), aged (around 59) and long-lived (82). To avoid experimental bias, donors of different ages were distributed randomly across sequencing lanes. The study analyzed two additional independent replicas of 1 million unique cDNA reads from the same blood draw for two donors, one aged 18 to 30 and one aged 80 or older. Overall results and qualifications from the work: As age increased, observed TCR beta diversity per million T cells dropped in a roughly linear way, and a significant reduction was already evident by age 40. Because profiling used bulk unsorted PBMCs, naive and antigen-experienced compartments could not be compared conclusively. Observed TCR beta diversity correlated strongly with the percentage of naive T cells measured by flow cytometry. Donor CMV infection status was unknown, potentially confounding age-related changes in expanded clonotypes. Compared with the aged group, the long-lived group had more naive CD4+ T cells, fewer expanded clones and increased TCR diversity, a pattern suggesting age selection. Estimates of total diversity based on one million sequenced T cells were considered lower bounds and underestimates.

Donors were 39 systemically healthy Caucasian individuals from Russia aged roughly 6 to 95 years. About 9.6 milliliters of peripheral blood were collected from each donor into EDTA-treated Vacutainer tubes. Ficoll-Paque density-gradient centrifugation was used to isolate PBMCs, with at least 6.5 million per sample. Trizol reagent was used to extract total RNA from PBMCs, with at least 5.5 micrograms per sample. For every donor, flow cytometry on a PBMC aliquot measured the percentage of naive CD45RAhigh/CD27high T cells. Libraries were built with 5' RACE. The sequencing machine was an Illumina HiSeq 2500. The second PCR ran for about 6 to 12 cycles and used a J-beta primer mix along with a sample-barcoded 5' primer. A template-switch 5' adaptor carrying 12 random nucleotides introduced a unique molecular identifier onto each TCR beta cDNA molecule. At least 2.5 million CDR3-containing paired-end reads were obtained from each sample. First-strand cDNA was synthesized from all RNA with the Mint cDNA synthesis kit, primed by a TRBC-specific oligonucleotide. Following uracil-DNA glycosylase treatment, a first 18-cycle PCR with universal primers M1SS and BC2_uni_R was performed on all cDNA. The study's own analysis went as follows. Each sample was normalized by randomly selecting 1 million high-quality reads, each carrying a distinct molecular identifier. Instead of being binned into consensus sequences, reads that shared molecular identifiers were thrown out. MiTCR, with a Q25 quality threshold and the strictest error-elimination algorithm, was used for CDR3 identification, clonotype clustering and error correction. A nonparametric unseen species model using Euler transformation provided a lower-bound estimate of total TCR beta diversity. TCRdb reran the public reads through fastp at Q25 and MiXCR, keeping productive beta chains. Rows with one shared CDR3 protein collapse into an entry with the most common genes and DNA. These V and J calls are TCRdb output, not the study's own analysis. This sample holds hundreds of thousands of distinct CDR3 sequences; 45% to 60% were observed only once. Around 50% of the sample comes from the top ten.

The CDR3 covers 18 residues, taking in both the cysteine and the phenylalanine. CDR3 DNA is the only sequence kept; it has 54 bases, read in frame from the first base. The germline V gene yields MGHRA for CDR1 and YSYEKL for CDR2. V and J are trimmed by 4 bases and 2 bases, and the gene matches miss 13 bases of the junction. The sequencing input was blood. The sequence links TRBV4-1 to TRBJ2-1; TRBD2 agrees with 8 junctional bases. The sequence came from a man in his fifties or sixties in good health. The DNA sequence follows: TGCGCCAGCAGCCTACCACCTCCTACTAGCGGAACCTACAATGAGCAGTTCTTC. Protein translation: CASSLPPPTSGTYNEQFF.